The 10 T cell receptor beta chains reported below all come from one sample, sequenced in a study of control samples from healthy donors and cancer patients. Sequencing used immunoSEQ multiplex PCR; TCRdb keeps in-frame clones, though not all of them. The sample has around 120,000 clones, 85% to 90% seen once; the top ten hold around 1.1%. Sequenced input: PBMCs. The receptors originated from a woman in her forties or fifties with colorectal cancer.

The CDR3 region is CASRYREDSGNTIYF. CDR3 DNA sequence: TGTGCCAGCAGATACAGGGAAGACTCTGGAAACACCATATATTTT. V gene TRBV6-5 combines with J gene TRBJ1-3; tentatively, D is TRBD1 (6 bases). CDR1 is MNHEY, CDR2 SVGAGI, per germline. The CDR3 has 15 residues. Trimming cost V 6 bases and J 0 bases, with 12 bases left between them.

A single count supports this clone. The chain recombines TRBV6-1 with TRBJ2-4; D is undetermined. The V gene's germline CDR1 is MNHNS and CDR2 SASEGT. V shed 3 bases and J shed 9 bases, with 18 bases lying between them. The CDR3 runs to 15 residues. The CDR3 sequence is CASSDAVFGDGIQYF. CDR3 in DNA: TGTGCCAGCAGTGATGCGGTCTTCGGCGACGGCATTCAGTACTTC.

The chain links TRBV2 to TRBJ2-2, with 8 bases identical to TRBD1. Germline lookup yields CDR1 SNHLY and CDR2 FYNNEI. V lost 8 bases, J lost 2 bases, and 4 bases stayed unmatched. There are 14 residues in the CDR3. CDR3 protein: CASGGQVNTGELFF. In nucleotides, the CDR3 is TGTGCCAGCGGGGGACAGGTAAACACCGGGGAGCTGTTTTTT.

This clone appeared a single time. This chain joins TRBV6-1 and TRBJ1-2; D is ambiguous. The CDR3 length is 14 residues. Germline V gene data show CDR1 as MNHNS and CDR2 as SASEGT. The V end was cut by 2 bases, the J end by 3 bases, with 10 bases between. The CDR3 region is CASSEPPADYGYTF. DNA of the CDR3: TGTGCCAGCAGTGAACCCCCGGCGGACTATGGCTACACCTTC.

V gene TRBV15 combines with J gene TRBJ2-7; D unclear. Deletions cut 9 bases from V and 6 bases from J, with 21 bases between. Germline loops: CDR1 LNHNV, CDR2 YYDKDF (reference sequence). The CDR3 consists of 14 residues. CDR3 DNA sequence: TGTGCCACACCGAGGACCCCGGAGCTCGGCGAGCAGTACTTC. This codes for CATPRTPELGEQYF.

The chain joins TRBV3-1 (or the pseudogene TRBV3-2) to TRBJ1-3; no clear D. In germline, CDR1 is LGHDT, CDR2 YNNKEL (reference sequence). This CDR3 is built from 13 residues. The germline V and J ends were trimmed by 6 bases and 0 bases, with 6 bases remaining between them. For the CDR3, the DNA is TGTGCCAGCAGTTTTCTCTCTGGAAACACCATATATTTT. Translated, it gives CASSFLSGNTIYF.

The CDR3 spells CSGQGIDTQYF. The CDR3 coding sequence is TGCAGTGGACAGGGAATAGATACGCAGTATTTT. The chain carries TRBV20-1 and TRBJ2-3; TRBD1 aligns across 7 bases. Losses at the gene ends were 7 bases for V and 5 bases for J; bases not matched to a gene: 3. The CDR3 has 11 residues. Germline assignment: CDR1 DFQATT and CDR2 SNEGSKA (reference sequence).

The CDR3 region is CASTLGGWENTEAFF. CDR3 DNA sequence: TGTGCCAGCACCCTCGGGGGCTGGGAAAACACTGAAGCTTTCTTT. V and J are TRBV11-2 and TRBJ1-1; D may be TRBD1 (6 bases). Between the trimmed V and J ends, which lost 7 bases and 2 bases, there was a span of 17 bases. CDR3 length: 15 amino acids. Per germline, CDR1 SGHAT and CDR2 FQNNGV.

The V and J genes are TRBV28 and TRBJ1-4; D perhaps matches TRBD1 (6 bases). The CDR3 runs 15 residues. Germline CDR1 MDHEN, CDR2 SYDVKM. V was pared by 5 bases and J by 6 bases, with 16 bases between. The CDR3 region is CASSHTGFRDEKLFF. The CDR3 bases are TGTGCCAGCAGTCATACAGGGTTTAGGGATGAAAAACTGTTTTTT.

CDR3 DNA sequence: TGTGCCAGCAGTTCAGAGAACGAAGAGACCCAGTACTTC. Its protein product is CASSSENEETQYF. This rearrangement joins TRBV6-5 to TRBJ2-5; D is uncertain. The CDR3 sequence is 13 residues long. Germline V gene data show CDR1 as MNHEY and CDR2 as SVGAGI. The V gene lost 4 bases and the J gene lost 3 bases, with 9 bases spanning the gap.